The 15 T cell receptor beta chains in this list originate from one sample, sequenced in a study of T cells after somatic rescue of genetic block (dated by TCRdb to 2019 to 2021). The library came from the immunoSEQ multiplex PCR assay. As stored in TCRdb, this immuneACCESS dataset retains in-frame rearrangements with V and J assigned. A fraction of the clones does not appear; measured against another copy, unresolved V genes explain less than half of the discrepancy, and the remainder lacks a known reason. Present in this sample are around 14,000 clones, approximately 75% of which were seen just once. In total, the top ten clones hold 28% of the sample. Sequencing used peripheral blood mononuclear cells (PBMCs). Every receptor here comes from a man younger than 35.

The rearrangement uses TRBV7-9 and TRBJ1-4; no definite D call. The V gene lost 0 bases and the J gene lost 5 bases, with 7 bases spanning the gap. Germline loops: CDR1 SEHNR, CDR2 FQNEAQ (reference sequence). The CDR3 length is 14 residues. In DNA, the CDR3 is TGTGCCAGCAGCTTAGCGGCCGCAAATGAAAAACTGTTTTTT. Translation: CASSLAAANEKLFF.

The chain links TRBV19 to TRBJ1-1; 8 bases align to TRBD1. The CDR3 is 15 residues long. The germline CDR1 and CDR2 sequences are LNHDA and SQIVND (reference sequence). V dropped 1 base and J dropped 5; count of bases not matched to a gene: 6. Here the CDR3 reads CASSIVNRGVTEAFF. CDR3 bases: TGTGCCAGTAGTATAGTGAACAGGGGGGTAACTGAAGCTTTCTTT. Drawing the rest from reference TRBV19 and TRBJ1-1, the complete variable domain is DGGITQSPKYLFRKEGQNVTLSCEQNLNHDAMYWYRQDPGQGLRLIYYSQIVNDFQKGDIAEGYSVSREKKESFPLTVTSAQKNPTAFYLCASSIVNRGVTEAFFGQGTRLTVV.

The CDR3 reads CASSLAGGLGTDTQYF. CDR3 coding DNA: TGCGCCAGCAGCTTGGCCGGGGGGCTAGGCACAGATACGCAGTATTTT. The chain uses TRBV5-1 and TRBJ2-3; tentative D call: TRBD2 (7 bases). The CDR3 loop spans 16 amino acids. Germline values: CDR1 SGHRS, CDR2 YFSETQ. V was clipped by 0 bases and J by 1 base, with 12 bases between them. The whole variable domain, remainder taken from reference TRBV5-1 and TRBJ2-3, is KAGVTQTPRYLIKTRGQQVTLSCSPISGHRSVSWYQQTPGQGLQFLFEYFSETQRNKGNFPGRFSGRQFSNSRSEMNVSTLELGDSALYLCASSLAGGLGTDTQYFGPGTRLTVL.

V and J are TRBV6-6 and TRBJ2-7; 11 bases are shared with TRBD1. The CDR3 has 14 residues. With V trimmed by 7 bases and J by 5 bases, 7 bases remained unmatched. Per germline, CDR1 MNHNY and CDR2 SVGAGI (reference sequence). DNA of the CDR3: TGTGCCAGCACTGCCCCGGGACAGGGGGACGAGCAGTACTTC. Its protein product is CASTAPGQGDEQYF.

The chain employs TRBV6-1 and TRBJ1-2; unclear D gene. Looked up from germline, CDR1 is MNHNS and CDR2 is SASEGT. The CDR3 loop spans 13 amino acids. The V gene lost 9 bases and the J gene lost 6 bases, with 17 bases spanning the gap. CDR3 residues: CASLSGVGDGYTF. CDR3 bases: TGTGCCAGTTTATCCGGGGTAGGCGATGGCTACACCTTC.

This clone was found a few times. The gene calls are TRBV6-5 and TRBJ1-2; D may be TRBD1 (5 bases). Per germline, CDR1 MNHEY and CDR2 SVGAGI. Trimming removed 0 bases from V and 4 bases from J, with 9 bases in between. This CDR3 is built from 14 residues. The CDR3 loop reads CASSYSRDGYGYTF. For the CDR3, the DNA is TGTGCCAGCAGTTACTCCCGGGACGGCTATGGCTACACCTTC.

The rearrangement links TRBV28 to TRBJ2-1; tentative D call: TRBD2 (7 bases). V was shortened by 5 bases and J by 2 bases, with 16 bases between the two germline ends. There are 16 residues in the CDR3. Per the germline V gene, CDR1 is MDHEN and CDR2 is SYDVKM. The chain's CDR3 is CASSTGGRGAYNEQFF. The CDR3 DNA reads as TGTGCCAGCAGTACCGGGGGGCGGGGAGCCTACAATGAGCAGTTCTTC.

This clone was counted a single time. J is TRBJ2-1 and V is TRBV6-6, with D perhaps matching TRBD1 (6 bases). Germline assignment: CDR1 MNHNY and CDR2 SVGAGI (reference sequence). The CDR3 covers 15 residues. Trimming left V 2 bases short and J 5 bases short, with 13 bases between. The CDR3 region is CASSYVRGSNNEQFF. The DNA for the CDR3 is TGTGCCAGCAGTTACGTCAGGGGATCTAACAATGAGCAGTTCTTC.

The chain joins TRBV11-3 to TRBJ2-1; D remains ambiguous. The CDR3 runs to 12 residues. Per the germline V gene, CDR1 is SGHNT and CDR2 is YENEEA. With 5 bases removed from V and 9 bases from J, the gap between germline ends came to 11 bases. In DNA, the CDR3 is TGTGCCAGCAGCCCCAGAGGTGGTGAGCAGTTCTTC. It specifies CASSPRGGEQFF.

This clone came up a few times. This sequence joins TRBV6-6 and TRBJ2-7; no clear D. The CDR3 is made up of 11 amino acids. CDR1 is MNHNY, CDR2 SVGAGI, per germline (reference sequence). V lost 7 bases to trimming and J lost 3 bases, with 7 bases between them. The CDR3 reads CASIGLYEQYF. The CDR3 DNA sequence: TGTGCCAGCATAGGTCTCTACGAGCAGTACTTC.

Here the CDR3 reads CASSSTGTPQETQYF. The CDR3 nucleotides are TGTGCCAGCAGCAGCACCGGGACACCTCAAGAGACCCAGTACTTC. The chain links TRBV7-6 to TRBJ2-5; D might be TRBD1 (6 bases). The CDR3 loop spans 15 amino acids. Trimming shortened V by 5 bases and J by 2 bases, and 15 bases separated the two germline ends. Germline loops: CDR1 SGHVS, CDR2 FNYEAQ.

The sample holds one count of this clone. V is TRBV28 and J is TRBJ1-5; 9 nucleotides agree with TRBD1. This CDR3 has 18 amino acids. J lost 4 bases, V lost 4 bases, and 14 bases had no gene match. Germline-derived CDR1 and CDR2 are MDHEN and SYDVKM. CDR3 protein: CASSSPSTGGDLNQPQHF. CDR3 in DNA: TGTGCCAGCAGTTCCCCCTCGACAGGGGGTGATCTTAATCAGCCCCAGCATTTT.

V gene TRBV7-6 combines with J gene TRBJ1-3; a possible D gene is TRBD1 (5 bases). CDR3 length equals 14 residues. V lost 1 base and J 2 bases, leaving 6 bases between the germline ends. Per germline, CDR1 SGHVS and CDR2 FNYEAQ. This CDR3 reads CASSLGGAGNTIYF. CDR3 coding DNA: TGTGCCAGCAGCTTAGGGGGGGCTGGAAACACCATATATTTT. Complete variable domain (other parts from reference TRBV7-6 and TRBJ1-3): GAGVSQSPRYKVTKRGQDVALRCDPISGHVSLYWYRQALGQGPEFLTYFNYEAQQDKSGLPNDRFSAERPEGSISTLTIQRTEQRDSAMYRCASSLGGAGNTIYFGEGSWLTVV.

The chain joins TRBV19 to TRBJ1-6, with no clear D. From germline, CDR1 is LNHDA and CDR2 SQIVND (reference sequence). The germline V and J ends were trimmed by 2 bases and 7 bases, with 6 bases remaining between them. This CDR3 has 13 amino acids. The CDR3 is CASSIPENSPLHF. DNA for the CDR3: TGTGCCAGTAGTATACCAGAGAATTCACCCCTCCACTTT.

The V call is TRBV5-1, the J call TRBJ2-7; D may be TRBD1 (6 bases). CDR3 length: 14 amino acids. Looked up from germline, CDR1 is SGHRS and CDR2 is YFSETQ. V shed 6 bases and J shed 6 bases, with 19 bases lying between them. In DNA form, the CDR3 reads TGCGCCAGCATGTACAGGGCAGACCTAGGCGAGCAGTACTTC. Amino acid sequence: CASMYRADLGEQYF.